The rows below give T cell receptor beta chains drawn from one sample of a study of T-cell reconstitution after alpha-beta-depleted transplantation in children. TCRdb recomputed calls from the PCR reads with MiXCR, one row per CDR3 protein. This table holds about 270,000 distinct CDR3 sequences, about 10% found once. Sequenced material: PBMCs from the stem cell graft donor, taken from the stem cell graft. The receptors originated from a human donor who donated a stem cell graft to a child with SCID. Both conserved end residues are part of each CDR3. The order of the fields is clone size, J gene, V gene, D gene, CDR3 protein, CDR3 DNA. A D gene is named only where the DNA matches it firmly. Some rows have no size entry. The others give once, few or many, or a class for an expanded clone.

-,TRBJ2-5,TRBV2,TRBD1,CASSIEAGGTQYF,TGTGCCAGCAGTATCGAGGCAGGGGGGACCCAGTACTTC
few,TRBJ1-2,TRBV5-1,TRBD1,CASSSPGTGPIKQPTNYGYTF,TGCGCCAGCAGTTCACCCGGGACAGGCCCCATCAAACAACCCACTAACTATGGCTACACCTTC
-,TRBJ2-7,TRBV4-1,-,CASSQDHGTGYEQYF,TGCGCCAGCAGCCAAGATCACGGGACTGGGTACGAGCAGTACTTC
-,TRBJ2-1,TRBV3-1,-,CASSQVEGAEQFF,TGTGCCAGCAGCCAAGTGGAGGGGGCTGAGCAGTTCTTC
few,TRBJ2-7,TRBV7-2,-,CASSPRRTVYYEQYF,TGTGCCAGCAGCCCTAGAAGGACAGTGTACTACGAGCAGTACTTC
-,TRBJ2-7,TRBV10-3,TRBD1,CAISEPPAGGRDEQYF,TGTGCCATCAGTGAGCCCCCTGCAGGGGGCCGGGACGAGCAGTACTTC
-,TRBJ1-4,TRBV4-2,-,CASTLGPIATNEKLFF,TGTGCCAGCACCCTTGGCCCTATTGCAACTAATGAAAAACTGTTTTTT
-,TRBJ2-2,TRBV12-3/TRBV12-4,-,CASWGNTGELFF,TGTGCCAGCTGGGGGAACACCGGGGAGCTGTTTTTT
many,TRBJ2-5,TRBV10-3,-,CAISDSDFETQYF,TGTGCCATCAGTGACTCGGATTTTGAGACCCAGTACTTC
-,TRBJ2-2,TRBV19,-,CASSIFTGELFF,TGTGCCAGTAGTATATTTACCGGGGAGCTGTTTTTT
many,TRBJ2-6,TRBV7-8,-,CASSLGIQGPGANVLTF,TGTGCCAGCAGCTTAGGGATACAGGGACCTGGGGCCAACGTCCTGACTTTC
few,TRBJ1-4,TRBV18,TRBD1,CASSTDRGSNEKLFF,TGTGCCAGCTCAACAGACAGGGGATCTAATGAAAAACTGTTTTTT
many,TRBJ1-1,TRBV19,TRBD1,CASSQQGGTEAFF,TGTGCCAGTAGTCAGCAGGGGGGCACTGAAGCTTTCTTT
many,TRBJ2-1,TRBV7-6,TRBD2,CASSTAFIAGGYNEQFF,TGTGCCAGCAGCACGGCATTCATAGCGGGGGGTTACAATGAGCAGTTCTTC
many,TRBJ2-1,TRBV7-7,TRBD1,CASSADRGPIREQFF,TGTGCTAGCAGCGCGGACAGGGGCCCGATTCGTGAGCAGTTCTTC
-,TRBJ2-6,TRBV29-1,TRBD1,CSVYPGQASSGANVLTF,TGCAGCGTTTACCCGGGACAGGCCTCATCTGGGGCCAACGTCCTGACTTTC
-,TRBJ2-7,TRBV5-1,-,CASSTGHSDEQYF,TGCGCCAGCAGCACGGGACATTCCGACGAGCAGTACTTC
few,TRBJ2-1,TRBV5-8,-,CASSGRGRSNEQFF,TGTGCCAGCAGCGGACGAGGGCGAAGCAATGAGCAGTTCTTC
-,TRBJ2-3,TRBV7-3,-,CASSPISSADTQYF,TGTGCCAGCAGCCCCATCTCTAGCGCAGATACGCAGTATTTT
few,TRBJ2-1,TRBV4-1,-,CASSQERYNEQFF,TGCGCCAGCAGCCAAGAACGATACAATGAGCAGTTCTTC
many,TRBJ2-5,TRBV27,-,CASSASRALAQYF,TGTGCCAGCAGCGCTTCCAGAGCCTTGGCCCAGTACTTC
-,TRBJ2-3,TRBV5-6,TRBD2,CASSSAGGPIGDTQYF,TGTGCCAGCAGCTCAGCGGGGGGGCCGATAGGAGATACGCAGTATTTT
few,TRBJ2-7,TRBV29-1,-,CSVGTERSSYEQYF,TGCAGCGTTGGGACAGAGAGGAGCTCCTACGAGCAGTACTTC
-,TRBJ2-3,TRBV7-3,-,CASSYTGISTDTQYF,TGTGCCAGCAGCTACACAGGGATCAGCACAGATACGCAGTATTTT
few,TRBJ1-5,TRBV7-9,-,CASSLEGGPNQPQHF,TGTGCCAGCAGCTTAGAGGGGGGCCCTAATCAGCCCCAGCATTTT
-,TRBJ2-4,TRBV5-1,TRBD1,CASALGQGESIIQYF,TGCGCCAGCGCACTTGGACAGGGCGAATCGATCATTCAGTACTTC
-,TRBJ2-7,TRBV19,TRBD1,CASSTGQGGSYEQYF,TGTGCCAGTAGTACAGGACAGGGGGGATCCTACGAGCAGTACTTC
many,TRBJ1-1,TRBV20-1,-,CSARDDMGEAFF,TGCAGTGCTAGAGATGATATGGGTGAAGCTTTCTTT
few,TRBJ1-5,TRBV7-2,-,CASSLARDYSNQPQHF,TGTGCCAGCAGCTTAGCGCGGGACTATAGCAATCAGCCCCAGCATTTT
few,TRBJ2-1,TRBV3-1,-,CASSQGGLFDEQFF,TGTGCCAGCAGCCAAGGCGGGCTATTCGATGAGCAGTTCTTC
few,TRBJ2-3,TRBV7-3,TRBD2,CASSSRLAGGRSQYF,TGTGCCAGCAGCTCACGACTAGCGGGGGGGAGGTCGCAGTATTTT
-,TRBJ1-1,TRBV5-5,TRBD1,CASSWGQGGNTEAFF,TGTGCCAGCAGCTGGGGACAGGGGGGGAACACTGAAGCTTTCTTT
-,TRBJ2-3,TRBV5-5,-,CASSLVPSQSDTQYF,TGTGCCAGCAGCTTGGTTCCTTCTCAATCGGATACGCAGTATTTT
many,TRBJ2-4,TRBV12-3/TRBV12-4,-,CASSPVGNIQYF,TGTGCCAGCAGCCCTGTGGGAAACATTCAGTACTTC
few,TRBJ1-2,TRBV12-3/TRBV12-4,-,CASSFRGSGDGYTF,TGTGCCAGCAGTTTCAGGGGCAGTGGGGATGGCTACACCTTC
few,TRBJ2-2,TRBV5-5,TRBD1,CASSLHRGTGELFF,TGTGCCAGCAGCTTGCACAGGGGCACCGGGGAGCTGTTTTTT
-,TRBJ2-7,TRBV5-6,TRBD1,CASSSRTGSFYEQYF,TGTGCCAGCAGCTCCCGGACAGGATCCTTCTACGAGCAGTACTTC
few,TRBJ2-7,TRBV12-3/TRBV12-4,TRBD2,CASSRTSGTYEQYF,TGTGCCAGCAGCCGGACTAGCGGAACCTACGAGCAGTACTTC
-,TRBJ2-5,TRBV20-1,-,CSAAPRGLQETQYF,TGCAGTGCAGCACCCAGGGGCCTACAAGAGACCCAGTACTTC
many,TRBJ2-1,TRBV7-8,-,CASSLDHQQGNEQFF,TGTGCCAGCAGCTTAGATCACCAGCAAGGGAATGAGCAGTTCTTC
many,TRBJ2-2,TRBV6-5,-,CASLSSPGELFF,TGTGCCAGCCTCTCTTCCCCCGGGGAGCTGTTTTTT
few,TRBJ1-2,TRBV11-2,-,CASSLSFIYGYTF,TGTGCCAGCAGCTTAAGTTTTATCTATGGCTACACCTTC
-,TRBJ2-3,TRBV28,-,CASRKPIPDTQYF,TGTGCCAGCAGAAAGCCTATCCCAGATACGCAGTATTTT
many,TRBJ1-1,TRBV5-1,-,CASRAEGGFEAFF,TGCGCCAGCAGGGCGGAAGGGGGGTTTGAAGCTTTCTTT
-,TRBJ2-7,TRBV5-1,-,CASSTAPGAQEQYF,TGCGCCAGCAGCACCGCCCCCGGGGCTCAGGAGCAGTACTTC
many,TRBJ2-1,TRBV6-5,TRBD1,CASSLGQGNNEQFF,TGTGCCAGCAGTCTGGGACAGGGTAACAATGAGCAGTTCTTC
few,TRBJ2-7,TRBV27,TRBD1,CASSLSGQESYEQYF,TGTGCCAGCAGTTTGTCAGGACAGGAGTCCTACGAGCAGTACTTC
few,TRBJ1-1,TRBV12-3/TRBV12-4,-,CASRPMGENTEAFF,TGTGCCAGCAGACCCATGGGGGAGAACACTGAAGCTTTCTTT